This record covers a single T cell receptor beta chain. As yet, its antigen is unknown. These donors, healthy bone marrow donors, were studied. This specimen belongs to a study of cytomegalovirus exposure and HLA in healthy donors. Study-wide results and limits: Later, an analysis found that common viral pathogens appeared to be linked with several of the most significant clusters. In a later analysis, an Asian-associated ancestry cluster reportedly showed fewer N-insertions than the roughly 700-donor mean. Other equally common chains were less clonally expanded than HLA-associated TCR beta chains, a later analysis showed.

The CDR3 has 13 residues. Germline V gene lookup returns CDR1 GTSNPN and CDR2 SVGIG (reference sequence). V lost 0 bases, J lost 9 bases, and 8 bases stayed unmatched. Primers: 60 Vbeta forward and 13 Jbeta reverse. The data were produced by immunoSEQ multiplex PCR, yet TCRdb's version contains in-frame clones alone and is incomplete. There are about 52,000 clones in the sample; about three quarters occur only once, and approximately 2.7% lies in the top ten. The chain carries TRBV30 and TRBJ2-7, with TRBD1 matching 7 bases. This receptor was obtained from a man aged 18 to 30 in good health and CMV-seronegative. The sequenced sample consisted of PBMCs. CDR3 coding DNA: TGTGCCTGGAGTGTACAGGGGCCAGGACGGCAGTACTTC. Translating gives CAWSVQGPGRQYF.